Below, one T cell receptor beta chain is given with its context. No antigen is known for it. The CDR3 length is 15 residues. Per the germline V gene, CDR1 is GTSNPN and CDR2 is SVGIG (reference sequence). Trimming took 1 base from V and 7 from J; bases not matched to a gene: 8. These data belong to a study of tumor-infiltrating lymphocytes in localized non-small cell lung cancer. Study details: Several tumor histologies, both smoking statuses, and some post-neoadjuvant chemotherapy samples were included. Each patient gave resected tumor and non-adjacent uninvolved lung tissue.

Sequencing was performed with immunoSEQ multiplex PCR; in TCRdb, only in-frame clones are kept and a portion is missing. The sample includes tens of thousands of clones, nearly 80% of them seen just once. The study's findings and limits: Recurrence-free survival showed no association with tumor T-cell fraction. Higher tumor T cell infiltration than in uninvolved lung was supported by TCRbeta sequencing.

The chain combines TRBV30 with TRBJ2-1; the match to TRBD2 covers 9 bases. This receptor was taken from a human donor with non-small cell lung cancer. Source material: lung tumor tissue. This CDR3 reads CAWSDPGLAGNEQFF. CDR3 sequence (DNA): TGTGCCTGGAGTGACCCGGGGCTAGCGGGGAATGAGCAGTTCTTC.